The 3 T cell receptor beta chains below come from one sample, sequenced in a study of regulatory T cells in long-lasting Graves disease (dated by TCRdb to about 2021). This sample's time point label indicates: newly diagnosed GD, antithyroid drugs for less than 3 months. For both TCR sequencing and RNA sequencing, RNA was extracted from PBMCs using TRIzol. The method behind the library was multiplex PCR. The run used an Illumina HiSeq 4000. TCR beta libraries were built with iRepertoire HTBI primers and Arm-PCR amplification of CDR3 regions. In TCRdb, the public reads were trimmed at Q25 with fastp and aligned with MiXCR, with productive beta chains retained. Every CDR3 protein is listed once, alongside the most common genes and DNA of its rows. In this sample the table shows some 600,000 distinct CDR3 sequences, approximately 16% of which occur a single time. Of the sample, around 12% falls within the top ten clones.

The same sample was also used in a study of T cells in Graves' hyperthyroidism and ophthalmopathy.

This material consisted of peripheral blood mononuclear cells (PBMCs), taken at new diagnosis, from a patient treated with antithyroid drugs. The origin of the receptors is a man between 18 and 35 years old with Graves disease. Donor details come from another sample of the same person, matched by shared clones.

CDR3 sequence: CAWSERGQTQETQYF. The CDR3 DNA is TGTGCCTGGAGTGAACGGGGACAAACACAAGAGACCCAGTACTTC. The J gene is TRBJ2-5, the V gene TRBV30; D possibly corresponds to TRBD1 (6 bases). V lost 1 base to trimming and J lost 2 bases, with 14 bases between them. The CDR3 contains 15 residues. Germline V gene sequence: CDR1 GTSNPN, CDR2 SVGIG (reference sequence).

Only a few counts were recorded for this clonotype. The CDR3 loop is CASSLVSDRGYTF. CDR3 sequence (DNA): TGTGCCAGCAGCTTAGTGTCGGATAGGGGATACACCTTC. V and J are TRBV11-2 and TRBJ1-2; TRBD1 might be the D (5 bases). The CDR3 loop spans 13 amino acids. Germline loops: CDR1 SGHAT, CDR2 FQNNGV. V was trimmed by 1 base and J by 11 bases, leaving 14 bases between them.

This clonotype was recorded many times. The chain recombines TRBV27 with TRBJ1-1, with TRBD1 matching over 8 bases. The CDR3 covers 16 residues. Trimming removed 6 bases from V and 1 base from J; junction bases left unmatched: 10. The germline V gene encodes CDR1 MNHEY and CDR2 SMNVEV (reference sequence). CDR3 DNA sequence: TGTGCCAGCAGGACTACAGGGGGTGGGGCGAACACTGAAGCTTTCTTT. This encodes CASRTTGGGANTEAFF.